This T cell receptor (beta chain) is from a study of cytomegalovirus exposure and HLA in healthy donors. Study at large: A previous analysis identified 117 million unique TCR beta sequences derived from around 180 million T cells. Broader study findings: TCR beta chain V- and J-gene trimming was linked, in a later analysis, to a missense variant in DCLRE1C.

The study ran its PCR with 60 Vbeta and 13 Jbeta primers. Some clones are missing from TCRdb's copy, which holds only in-frame ones; the method was immunoSEQ multiplex PCR. The sample features approximately 110,000 clones, with approximately 0.6% in its top ten. Comment on this clone: Its antigen is still unknown.

Donors consisted of healthy bone marrow donors. The CDR3 spans 13 residues. Germline V gene data show CDR1 as GTSNPN and CDR2 as SVGIG (reference sequence). Trimming left V 5 bases short and J 2 bases short, with 13 bases between. The sequence was obtained from a man between 45 and 60 years old in good health and CMV-seronegative. Material: PBMCs. The J gene is TRBJ2-7, the V gene TRBV30; D is perhaps TRBD2 (6 bases). CDR3 protein: CAWGGSAPYEQYF. The CDR3 nucleotides read TGTGCCTGGGGAGGGTCCGCCCCCTACGAGCAGTACTTC.